This note documents a single T cell receptor (beta chain) sequence. These data belong to a study of blood T cell repertoires in COVID-19. This table comes from immunoSEQ multiplex PCR, and its TCRdb copy is limited to in-frame clones, with some not included. The table has 200,000 to 250,000 clones, about four fifths seen once. V lost 3 bases, J lost 4 bases, and 7 bases lay in between. This CDR3 spans 12 amino acids. Germline V CDR1 and CDR2: MNHNS, SASEGT. The J gene is TRBJ2-7, the V gene TRBV6-1; the D is unclear. The sequenced sample consisted of peripheral blood. The TCR originated in an elderly woman with COVID-19, enrolled during active disease. The CDR3 DNA follows: TGTGCCAGCAGTGAGCAGATTTACGAGCAGTACTTC. Protein product: CASSEQIYEQYF.